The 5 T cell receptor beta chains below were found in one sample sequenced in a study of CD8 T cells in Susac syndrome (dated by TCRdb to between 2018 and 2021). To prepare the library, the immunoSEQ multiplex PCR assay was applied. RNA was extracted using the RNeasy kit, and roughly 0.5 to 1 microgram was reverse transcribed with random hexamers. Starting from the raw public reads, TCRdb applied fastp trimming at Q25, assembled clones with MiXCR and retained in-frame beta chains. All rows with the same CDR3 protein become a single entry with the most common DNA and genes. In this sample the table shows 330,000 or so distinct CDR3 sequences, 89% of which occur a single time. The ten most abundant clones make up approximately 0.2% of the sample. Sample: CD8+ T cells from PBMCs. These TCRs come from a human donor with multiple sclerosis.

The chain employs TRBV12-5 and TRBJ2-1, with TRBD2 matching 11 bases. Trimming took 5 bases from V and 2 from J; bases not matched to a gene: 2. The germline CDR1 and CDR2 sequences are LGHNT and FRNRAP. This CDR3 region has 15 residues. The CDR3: CASGLGLAAYNEQFF. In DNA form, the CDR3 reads TGTGCTAGTGGTCTGGGACTAGCGGCCTACAATGAGCAGTTCTTC.

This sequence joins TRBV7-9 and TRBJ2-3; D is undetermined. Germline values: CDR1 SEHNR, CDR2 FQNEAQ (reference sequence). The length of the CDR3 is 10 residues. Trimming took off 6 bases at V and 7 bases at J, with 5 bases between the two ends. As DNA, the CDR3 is TGTGCCAGCAGTTTAAATACGCAGTATTTT. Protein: CASSLNTQYF.

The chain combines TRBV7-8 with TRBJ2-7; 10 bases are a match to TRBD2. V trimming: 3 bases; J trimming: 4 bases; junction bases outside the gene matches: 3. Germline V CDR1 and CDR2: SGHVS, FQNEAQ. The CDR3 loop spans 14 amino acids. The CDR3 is CASSFTSGNYEQYF. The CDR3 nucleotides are TGTGCCAGCAGCTTTACTAGCGGGAATTACGAGCAGTACTTC.

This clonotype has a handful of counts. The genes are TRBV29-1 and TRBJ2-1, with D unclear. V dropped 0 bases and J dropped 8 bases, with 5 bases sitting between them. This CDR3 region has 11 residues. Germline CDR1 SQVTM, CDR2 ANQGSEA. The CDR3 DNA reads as TGCAGCGTTGAAGAAGGTTATGAGCAGTTCTTC. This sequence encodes CSVEEGYEQFF.

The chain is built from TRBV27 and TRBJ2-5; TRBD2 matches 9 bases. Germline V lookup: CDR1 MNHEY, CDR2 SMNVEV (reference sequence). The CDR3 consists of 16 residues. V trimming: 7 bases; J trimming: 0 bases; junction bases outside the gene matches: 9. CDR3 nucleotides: TGTGCCAGCAAGAGCGGGGGGTCGATGTACCAAGAGACCCAGTACTTC. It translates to CASKSGGSMYQETQYF.